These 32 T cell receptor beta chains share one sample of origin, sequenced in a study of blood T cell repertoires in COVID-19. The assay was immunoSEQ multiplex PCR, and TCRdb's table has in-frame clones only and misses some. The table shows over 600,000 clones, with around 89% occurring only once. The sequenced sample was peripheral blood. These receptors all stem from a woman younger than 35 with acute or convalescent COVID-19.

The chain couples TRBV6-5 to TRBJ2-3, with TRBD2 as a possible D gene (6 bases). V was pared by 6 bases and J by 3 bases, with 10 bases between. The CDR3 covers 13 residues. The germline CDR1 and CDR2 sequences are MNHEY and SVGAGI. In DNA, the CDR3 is TGTGCCAGCAGCCCCCGGGAGACAGATACGCAGTATTTT. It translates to CASSPRETDTQYF.

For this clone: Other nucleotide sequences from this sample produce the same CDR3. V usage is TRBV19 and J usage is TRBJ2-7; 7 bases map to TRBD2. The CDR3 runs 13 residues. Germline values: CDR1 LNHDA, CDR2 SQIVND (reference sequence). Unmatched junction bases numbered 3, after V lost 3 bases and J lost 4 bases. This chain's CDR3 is CASSIGGGYEQYF. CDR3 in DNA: TGTGCCAGTAGTATCGGGGGAGGGTACGAGCAGTACTTC.

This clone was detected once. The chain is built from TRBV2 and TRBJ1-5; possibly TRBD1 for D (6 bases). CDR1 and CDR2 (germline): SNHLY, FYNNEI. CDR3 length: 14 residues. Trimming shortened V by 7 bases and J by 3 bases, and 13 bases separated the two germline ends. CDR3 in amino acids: CASTVDSHNQPQHF. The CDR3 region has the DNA TGTGCCAGCACGGTGGACAGCCACAATCAGCCCCAGCATTTT.

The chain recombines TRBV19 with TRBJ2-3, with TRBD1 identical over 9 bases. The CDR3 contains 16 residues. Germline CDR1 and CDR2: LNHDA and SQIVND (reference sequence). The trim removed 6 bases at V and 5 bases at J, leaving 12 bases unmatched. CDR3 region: CASSRRGDRVIDTQYF. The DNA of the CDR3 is TGTGCCAGTAGCCGCCGTGGGGACAGGGTAATAGATACGCAGTATTTT.

Written as DNA, the CDR3 is TGTGCCAGCAGCTTAGAGGCAGGGGCTGGAAACACCATATATTTT. Translated: CASSLEAGAGNTIYF. The V gene is TRBV7-2, the J gene TRBJ1-3; D is possibly TRBD1 (6 bases). This CDR3 contains 15 residues. Trimming took off 1 base at V and 2 bases at J, with 9 bases between the two ends. Germline V gene lookup returns CDR1 SGHTA and CDR2 FQGNSA.

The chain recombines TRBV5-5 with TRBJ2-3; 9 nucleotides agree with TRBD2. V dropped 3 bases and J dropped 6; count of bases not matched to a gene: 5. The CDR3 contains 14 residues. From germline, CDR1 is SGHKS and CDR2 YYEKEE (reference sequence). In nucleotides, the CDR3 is TGTGCCAGCAGCTCGCGGGGGGGCCCGGATACGCAGTATTTT. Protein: CASSSRGGPDTQYF.

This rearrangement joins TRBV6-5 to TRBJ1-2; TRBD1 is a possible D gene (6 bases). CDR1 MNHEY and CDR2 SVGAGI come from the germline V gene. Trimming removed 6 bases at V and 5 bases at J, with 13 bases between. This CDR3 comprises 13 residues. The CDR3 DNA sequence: TGTGCCAGCAGGACGGGACAAAAATATGGCTACACCTTC. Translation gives CASRTGQKYGYTF.

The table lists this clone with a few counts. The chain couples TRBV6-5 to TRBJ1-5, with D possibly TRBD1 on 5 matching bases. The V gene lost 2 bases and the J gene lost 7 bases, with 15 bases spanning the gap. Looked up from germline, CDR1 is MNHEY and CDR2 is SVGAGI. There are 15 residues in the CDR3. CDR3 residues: CASSYAGGEDQPQHF. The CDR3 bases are TGTGCCAGCAGTTACGCGGGGGGGGAGGACCAGCCCCAGCATTTT.

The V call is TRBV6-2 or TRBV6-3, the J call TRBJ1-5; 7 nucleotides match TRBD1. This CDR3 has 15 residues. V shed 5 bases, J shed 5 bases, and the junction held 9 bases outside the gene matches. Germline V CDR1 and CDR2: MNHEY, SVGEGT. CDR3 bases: TGTGCCAGCAGTCCAGGGGGTCTGGGGGATCAGCCCCAGCATTTT. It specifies CASSPGGLGDQPQHF.

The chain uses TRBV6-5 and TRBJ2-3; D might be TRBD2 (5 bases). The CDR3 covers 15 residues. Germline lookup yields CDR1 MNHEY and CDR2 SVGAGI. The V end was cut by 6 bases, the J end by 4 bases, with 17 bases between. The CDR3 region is CASSSGAENPDTQYF. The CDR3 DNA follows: TGTGCCAGCAGCTCCGGAGCGGAGAATCCAGATACGCAGTATTTT.

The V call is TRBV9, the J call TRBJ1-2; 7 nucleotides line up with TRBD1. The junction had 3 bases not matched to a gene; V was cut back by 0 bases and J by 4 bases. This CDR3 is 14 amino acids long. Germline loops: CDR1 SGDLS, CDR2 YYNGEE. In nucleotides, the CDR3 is TGTGCCAGCAGCGTAGAGGGGACAGCCTATGGCTACACCTTC. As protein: CASSVEGTAYGYTF.

The CDR3 loop is CARSADRDRASDYEQYF. CDR3 DNA: TGTGCCAGAAGCGCCGATCGGGACAGGGCGTCAGACTACGAGCAGTACTTC. The gene calls are TRBV5-3 and TRBJ2-7; 9 nucleotides line up with TRBD1. TRBV5-3 is given ORF status, its function remaining uncertain. The CDR3 has 17 amino acids. With V trimmed by 4 bases and J by 3 bases, 14 bases remained unmatched.

CDR3 region: CASSLRQGEKYGYTF. CDR3 coding DNA: TGTGCCAGCAGTTTGCGGCAGGGCGAAAAGTATGGCTACACCTTC. The V gene is TRBV27, the J gene TRBJ1-2; D possibly corresponds to TRBD1 (5 bases). The ends were cut back, 3 bases at V and 5 bases at J, with 16 bases in the middle. The germline V gene has CDR1 MNHEY and CDR2 SMNVEV (reference sequence). The CDR3 extends over 15 amino acids.

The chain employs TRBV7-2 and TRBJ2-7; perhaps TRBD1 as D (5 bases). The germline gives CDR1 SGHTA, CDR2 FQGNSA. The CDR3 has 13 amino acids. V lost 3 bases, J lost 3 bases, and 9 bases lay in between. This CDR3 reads CASSFRTGYEQYF. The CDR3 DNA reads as TGTGCCAGCAGCTTCAGAACAGGCTACGAGCAGTACTTC.

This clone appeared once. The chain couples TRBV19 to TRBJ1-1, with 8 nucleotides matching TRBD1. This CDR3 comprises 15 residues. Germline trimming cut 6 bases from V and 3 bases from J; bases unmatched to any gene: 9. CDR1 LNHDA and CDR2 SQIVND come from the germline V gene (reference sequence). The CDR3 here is CASSPRTGFYTEAFF. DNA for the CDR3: TGTGCCAGTAGCCCCAGGACAGGGTTTTACACTGAAGCTTTCTTT.

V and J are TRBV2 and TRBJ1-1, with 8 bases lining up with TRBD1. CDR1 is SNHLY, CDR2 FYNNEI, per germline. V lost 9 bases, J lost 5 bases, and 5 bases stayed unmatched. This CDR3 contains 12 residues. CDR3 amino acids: CARDRVGTEAFF. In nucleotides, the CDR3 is TGTGCCAGGGACAGGGTTGGGACTGAAGCTTTCTTT.

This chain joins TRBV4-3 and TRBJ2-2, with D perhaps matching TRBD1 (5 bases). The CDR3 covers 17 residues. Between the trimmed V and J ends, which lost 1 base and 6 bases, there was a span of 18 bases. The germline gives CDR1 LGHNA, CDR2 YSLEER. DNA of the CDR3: TGCGCCAGCAGCCAAGGTTCTTACAGGTTGAAGCCCGGGGAGCTGTTTTTT. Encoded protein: CASSQGSYRLKPGELFF.

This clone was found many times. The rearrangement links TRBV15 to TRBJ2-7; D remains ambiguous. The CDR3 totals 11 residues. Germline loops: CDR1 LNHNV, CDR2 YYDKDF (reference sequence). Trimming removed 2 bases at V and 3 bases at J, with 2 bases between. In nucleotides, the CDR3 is TGTGCCACCAGCAGATACTACGAGCAGTACTTC. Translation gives CATSRYYEQYF.

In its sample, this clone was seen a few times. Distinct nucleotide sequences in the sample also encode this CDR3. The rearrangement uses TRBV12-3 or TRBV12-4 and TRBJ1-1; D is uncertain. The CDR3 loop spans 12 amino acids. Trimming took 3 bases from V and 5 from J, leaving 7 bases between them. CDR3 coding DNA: TGTGCCAGCAGTTTTAGTGGTACTGAAGCTTTCTTT. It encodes CASSFSGTEAFF.

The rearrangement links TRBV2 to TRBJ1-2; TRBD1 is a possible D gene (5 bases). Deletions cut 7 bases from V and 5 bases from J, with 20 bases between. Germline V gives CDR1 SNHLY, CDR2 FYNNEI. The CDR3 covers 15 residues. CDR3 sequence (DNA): TGTGCCAGCACCGAACGGGGGGGGTTTACATATGGCTACACCTTC. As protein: CASTERGGFTYGYTF.

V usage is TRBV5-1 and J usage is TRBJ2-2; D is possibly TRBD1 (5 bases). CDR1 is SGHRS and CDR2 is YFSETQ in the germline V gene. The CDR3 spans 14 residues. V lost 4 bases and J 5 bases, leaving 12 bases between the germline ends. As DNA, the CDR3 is TGCGCCAGCAGCCCGGACATAGTGACCGGGGAGCTGTTTTTT. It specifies CASSPDIVTGELFF.

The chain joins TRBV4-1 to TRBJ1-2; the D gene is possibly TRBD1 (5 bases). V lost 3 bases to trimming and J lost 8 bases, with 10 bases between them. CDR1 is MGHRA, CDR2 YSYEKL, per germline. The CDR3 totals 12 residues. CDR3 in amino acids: CASSHVREGYTF. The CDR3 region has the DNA TGCGCCAGCAGCCATGTCAGGGAAGGCTACACCTTC.

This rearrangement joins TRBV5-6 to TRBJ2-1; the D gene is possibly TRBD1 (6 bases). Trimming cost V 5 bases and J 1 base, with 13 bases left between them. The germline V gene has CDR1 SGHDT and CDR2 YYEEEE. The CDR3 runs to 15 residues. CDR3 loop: CASSFGGSSYNEQFF. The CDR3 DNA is TGTGCCAGCAGTTTTGGGGGCAGTTCCTACAATGAGCAGTTCTTC.

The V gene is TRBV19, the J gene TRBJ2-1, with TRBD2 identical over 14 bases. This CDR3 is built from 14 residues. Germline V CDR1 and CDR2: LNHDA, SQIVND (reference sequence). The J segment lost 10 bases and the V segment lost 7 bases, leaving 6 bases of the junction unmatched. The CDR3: CASTSGTSGREQFF. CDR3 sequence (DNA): TGTGCCAGTACAAGCGGGACTAGCGGGAGAGAGCAGTTCTTC.

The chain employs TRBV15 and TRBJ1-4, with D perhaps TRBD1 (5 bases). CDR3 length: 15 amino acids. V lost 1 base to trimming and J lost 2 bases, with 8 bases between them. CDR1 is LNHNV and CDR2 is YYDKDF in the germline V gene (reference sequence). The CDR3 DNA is TGTGCCACCAGCAGAGGTCGGGGGACTAATGAAAAACTGTTTTTT. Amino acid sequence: CATSRGRGTNEKLFF.

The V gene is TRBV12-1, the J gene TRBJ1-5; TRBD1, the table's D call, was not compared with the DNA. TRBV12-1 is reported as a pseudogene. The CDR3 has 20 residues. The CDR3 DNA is TGTGCCAGCAGCGCCAAAGGGGAAGGGGCTACTCATTATAGCAATCAGCCCCAGCATTTT. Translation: CASSAKGEGATHYSNQPQHF.

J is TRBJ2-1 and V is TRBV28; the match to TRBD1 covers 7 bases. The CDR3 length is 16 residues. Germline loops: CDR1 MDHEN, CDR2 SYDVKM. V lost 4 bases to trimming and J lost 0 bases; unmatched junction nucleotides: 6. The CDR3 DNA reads TGTGCCAGCAGTTCAGGGACAGCCAGCTCCTACAATGAGCAGTTCTTC. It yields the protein CASSSGTASSYNEQFF.

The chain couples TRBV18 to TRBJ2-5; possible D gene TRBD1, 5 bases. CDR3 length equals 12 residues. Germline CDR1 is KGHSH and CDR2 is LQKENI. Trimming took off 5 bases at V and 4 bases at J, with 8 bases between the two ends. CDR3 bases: TGTGCCAGCTCATCAGGGTTAGAGACCCAGTACTTC. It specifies CASSSGLETQYF.

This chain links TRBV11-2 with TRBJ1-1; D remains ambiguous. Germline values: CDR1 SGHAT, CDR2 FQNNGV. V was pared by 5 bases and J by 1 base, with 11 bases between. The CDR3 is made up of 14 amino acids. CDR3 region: CASSRGLGNTEAFF. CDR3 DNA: TGTGCCAGCAGCCGGGGTTTGGGGAACACTGAAGCTTTCTTT. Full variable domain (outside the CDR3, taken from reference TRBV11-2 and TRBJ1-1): EAGVAQSPRYKIIEKRQSVAFWCNPISGHATLYWYQQILGQGPKLLIQFQNNGVVDDSQLPKDRFSAERLKGVDSTLKIQPAKLEDSAVYLCASSRGLGNTEAFFGQGTRLTVV.

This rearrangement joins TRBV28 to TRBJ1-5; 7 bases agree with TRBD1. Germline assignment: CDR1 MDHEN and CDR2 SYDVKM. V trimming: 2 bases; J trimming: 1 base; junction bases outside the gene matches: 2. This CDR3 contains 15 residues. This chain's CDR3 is CASSLQGGSNQPQHF. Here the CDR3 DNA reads TGTGCCAGCAGTTTACAGGGGGGAAGCAATCAGCCCCAGCATTTT.

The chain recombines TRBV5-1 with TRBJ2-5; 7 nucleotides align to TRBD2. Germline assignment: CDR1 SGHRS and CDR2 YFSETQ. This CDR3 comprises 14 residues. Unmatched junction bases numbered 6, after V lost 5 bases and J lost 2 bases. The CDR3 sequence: CASSPLAPQETQYF. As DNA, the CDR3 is TGCGCCAGCAGTCCACTAGCGCCTCAAGAGACCCAGTACTTC.

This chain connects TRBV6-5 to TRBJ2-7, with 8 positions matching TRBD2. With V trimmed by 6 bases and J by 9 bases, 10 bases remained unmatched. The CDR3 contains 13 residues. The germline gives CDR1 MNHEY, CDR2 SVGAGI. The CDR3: CASRWDREGSQYF. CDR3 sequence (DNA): TGTGCCAGCAGATGGGACCGGGAGGGTTCGCAGTACTTC.